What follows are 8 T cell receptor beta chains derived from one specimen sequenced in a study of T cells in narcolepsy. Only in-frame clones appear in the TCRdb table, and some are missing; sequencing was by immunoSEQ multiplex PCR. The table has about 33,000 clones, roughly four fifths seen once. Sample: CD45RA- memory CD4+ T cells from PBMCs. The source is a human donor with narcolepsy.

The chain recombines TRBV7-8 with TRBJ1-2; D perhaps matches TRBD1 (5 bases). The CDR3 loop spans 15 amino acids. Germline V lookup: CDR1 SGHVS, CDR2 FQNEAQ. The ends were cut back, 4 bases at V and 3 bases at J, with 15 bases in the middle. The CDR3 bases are TGTGCCAGCAGCTCTCGACCGGGACTTTACTATGGCTACACCTTC. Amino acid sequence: CASSSRPGLYYGYTF.

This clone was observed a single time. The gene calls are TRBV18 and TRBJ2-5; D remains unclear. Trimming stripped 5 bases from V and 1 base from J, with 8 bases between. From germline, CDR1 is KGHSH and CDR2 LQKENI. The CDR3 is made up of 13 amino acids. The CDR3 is CASSLSSQETQYF. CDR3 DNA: TGTGCCAGCTCATTATCAAGCCAAGAGACCCAGTACTTC.

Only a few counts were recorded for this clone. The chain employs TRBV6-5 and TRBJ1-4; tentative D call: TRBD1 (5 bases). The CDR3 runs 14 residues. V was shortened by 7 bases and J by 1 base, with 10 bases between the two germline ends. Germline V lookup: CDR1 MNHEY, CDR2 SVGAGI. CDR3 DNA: TGTGCCAGCACAGGGATGGGAACTAATGAAAAACTGTTTTTT. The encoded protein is CASTGMGTNEKLFF.

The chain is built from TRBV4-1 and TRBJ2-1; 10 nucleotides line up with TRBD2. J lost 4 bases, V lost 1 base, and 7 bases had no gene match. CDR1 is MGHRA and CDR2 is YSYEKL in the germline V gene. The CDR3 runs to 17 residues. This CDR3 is CASSQAPTSGVYNEQFF. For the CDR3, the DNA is TGCGCCAGCAGCCAAGCCCCAACTAGCGGGGTTTACAATGAGCAGTTCTTC.

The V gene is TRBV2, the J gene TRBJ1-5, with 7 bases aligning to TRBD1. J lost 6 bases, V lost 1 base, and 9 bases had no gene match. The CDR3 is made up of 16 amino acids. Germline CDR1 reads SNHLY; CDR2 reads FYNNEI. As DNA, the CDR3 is TGTGCCAGCAGTGAAGGAGGGGGGACAGCGGGTCAGCCCCAGCATTTT. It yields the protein CASSEGGGTAGQPQHF.

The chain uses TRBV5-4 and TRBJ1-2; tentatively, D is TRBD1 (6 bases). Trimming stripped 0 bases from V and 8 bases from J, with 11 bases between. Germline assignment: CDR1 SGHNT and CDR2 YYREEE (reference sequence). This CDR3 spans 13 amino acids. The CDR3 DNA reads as TGTGCCAGCAGCTTGGAGGACAGAGGCGGCTACACCTTC. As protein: CASSLEDRGGYTF. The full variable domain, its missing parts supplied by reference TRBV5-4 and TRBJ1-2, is ETGVTQSPTHLIKTRGQQVTLRCSSQSGHNTVSWYQQALGQGPQFIFQYYREEENGRGNFPPRFSGLQFPNYSSELNVNALELDDSALYLCASSLEDRGGYTFGSGTRLTVV.

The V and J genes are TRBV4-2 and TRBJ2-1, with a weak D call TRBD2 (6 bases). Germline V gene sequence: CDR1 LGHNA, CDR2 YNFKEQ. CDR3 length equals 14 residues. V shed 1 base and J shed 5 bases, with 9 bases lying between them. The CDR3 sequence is CASSQGGADNEQFF. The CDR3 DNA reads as TGTGCCAGCAGCCAAGGCGGGGCGGACAATGAGCAGTTCTTC.

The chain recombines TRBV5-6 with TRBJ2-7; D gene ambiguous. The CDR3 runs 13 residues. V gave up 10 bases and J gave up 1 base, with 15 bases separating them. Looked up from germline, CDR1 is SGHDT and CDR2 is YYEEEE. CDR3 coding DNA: TGTGCCGAGCGCGCGGAAGAGTCCTACGAGCAGTACGTC. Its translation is CAERAEESYEQYV.